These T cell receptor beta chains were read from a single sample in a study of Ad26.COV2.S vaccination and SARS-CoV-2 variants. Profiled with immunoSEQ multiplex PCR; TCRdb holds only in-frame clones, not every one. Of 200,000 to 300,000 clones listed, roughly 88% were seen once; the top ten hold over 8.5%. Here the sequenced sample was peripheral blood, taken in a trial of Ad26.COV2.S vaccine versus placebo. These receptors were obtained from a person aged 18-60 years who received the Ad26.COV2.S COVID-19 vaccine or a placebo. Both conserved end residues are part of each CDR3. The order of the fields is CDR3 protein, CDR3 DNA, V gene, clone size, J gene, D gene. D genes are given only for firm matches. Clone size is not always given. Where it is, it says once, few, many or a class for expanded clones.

CASSDGGPDIQYF TGCGCCAGCAGTGATGGGGGACCCGACATTCAGTACTTC TRBV10-1 NA TRBJ2-4 NA
CASSPMNTEAFF TGTGCCAGCTCACCTATGAACACTGAAGCTTTCTTT TRBV18 NA TRBJ1-1 NA
CASSQEGRSDEQFF TGCGCCAGCAGCCAAGAGGGTAGGTCCGATGAGCAGTTCTTC TRBV4-3 once TRBJ2-1 NA
CASSRRARSYNEQFF TGTGCCAGCAGCCGACGGGCGCGAAGCTACAATGAGCAGTTCTTC TRBV27 NA TRBJ2-1 NA
CASSYQGAWVRPEAFF TGTGCCAGCAGTTACCAGGGTGCATGGGTGCGTCCAGAAGCTTTCTTT TRBV6-6 few TRBJ1-1 NA
CSASLVVNTEAFF TGCAGTGCTAGTCTGGTAGTGAACACTGAAGCTTTCTTT TRBV20-1 NA TRBJ1-1 NA
CASSQEGVSGNTIYF TGCGCCAGCAGCCAAGAAGGGGTCAGTGGAAACACCATATATTTT TRBV4-3 NA TRBJ1-3 NA
CASSQGNEQFF TGTGCCAGCAGCCAAGGCAATGAGCAGTTCTTC TRBV11-2 NA TRBJ2-1 NA
CASSLVGTGLYEQYF TGTGCCAGCAGCTTGGTAGGGACAGGGCTCTACGAGCAGTACTTC TRBV5-4 once TRBJ2-7 TRBD1
CASSFALWGGYTF TGTGCCAGCAGCTTCGCCTTATGGGGTGGCTACACCTTC TRBV21-1 NA TRBJ1-2 NA